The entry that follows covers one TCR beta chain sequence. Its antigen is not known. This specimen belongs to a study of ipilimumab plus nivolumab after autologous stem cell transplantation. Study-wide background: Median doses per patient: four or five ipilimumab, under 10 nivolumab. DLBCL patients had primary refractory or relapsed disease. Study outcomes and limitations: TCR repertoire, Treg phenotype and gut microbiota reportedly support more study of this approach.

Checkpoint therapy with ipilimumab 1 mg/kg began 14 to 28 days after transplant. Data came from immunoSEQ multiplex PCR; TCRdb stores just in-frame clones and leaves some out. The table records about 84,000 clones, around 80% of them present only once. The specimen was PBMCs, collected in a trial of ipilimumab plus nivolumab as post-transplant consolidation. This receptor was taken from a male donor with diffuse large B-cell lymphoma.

For the CDR3, the DNA is TGTGCCAGCAGCGTCATGGGCAGCTATGGCTACACCTTC. This gives the protein CASSVMGSYGYTF. The chain combines TRBV5-6 with TRBJ1-2; D is uncertain. The V end lost 4 bases, the J end lost 4 bases, and 11 bases lay between the germline ends. This CDR3 has 13 residues. Germline V gene lookup returns CDR1 SGHDT and CDR2 YYEEEE.